The 11 T cell receptor beta chains below all came from one sample that was sequenced in a study of T cell responses to AZD1222 COVID-19 vaccine (dated by TCRdb to the early 2020s). The time point label, as the study defines it: baseline before first vaccination. The protocol used for the library was the immunoSEQ multiplex PCR assay. The source is immuneACCESS, and TCRdb retained only in-frame sequences with V and J called. Part of the clones is not carried over; for the studies checked, unresolved V genes explain less than half of this, and the remainder is unexplained. Across this sample there are about 160,000 clones, with about nine tenths seen only once. In total, the top ten clones hold around 5.2% of the sample. Material: peripheral blood, obtained on day 0 of AZD1222 vaccination. Receptors originate from an adult in good health.

J is TRBJ1-2 and V is TRBV5-1, with a weak D call TRBD1 (6 bases). V was cut by 2 bases and J by 6 bases, with 17 bases left in between. Germline V gives CDR1 SGHRS, CDR2 YFSETQ. The CDR3 is 15 residues long. The CDR3 DNA reads TGCGCCAGCAGCTTTACAGCAGGGGTGGATAATGGCTACACCTTC. Translation gives CASSFTAGVDNGYTF.

This rearrangement joins TRBV2 to TRBJ1-5; perhaps TRBD1 as D (6 bases). V gave up 2 bases and J gave up 3 bases, with 11 bases separating them. Germline CDR1 is SNHLY and CDR2 is FYNNEI. The CDR3 consists of 15 residues. CDR3 region: CASSETGGPNQPQHF. The CDR3 nucleotides are TGTGCCAGCAGTGAAACGGGGGGCCCCAATCAGCCCCAGCATTTT. The full variable domain, with the rest looked up from reference TRBV2 and TRBJ1-5, is EPEVTQTPSHQVTQMGQEVILRCVPISNHLYFYWYRQILGQKVEFLVSFYNNEISEKSEIFDDQFSVERPDGSNFTLKIRSTKLEDSAMYFCASSETGGPNQPQHFGDGTRLSIL.

The chain links TRBV30 to TRBJ1-3; D is unclear. CDR1 is GTSNPN and CDR2 is SVGIG in the germline V gene (reference sequence). Between the trimmed V and J ends, which lost 0 bases and 0 bases, there was a span of 12 bases. This CDR3 spans 16 amino acids. The CDR3 DNA follows: TGTGCCTGGAGTGTAGGTAGGGTAGCCTCTGGAAACACCATATATTTT. Amino acids: CAWSVGRVASGNTIYF.

The chain joins TRBV19 to TRBJ1-2, with D hard to call. V was clipped by 3 bases and J by 4 bases, with 9 bases between them. The length of the CDR3 is 13 residues. CDR1 and CDR2 from the germline V gene are LNHDA and SQIVND (reference sequence). The CDR3 loop reads CASSMGIIYGYTF. The CDR3 DNA reads as TGTGCCAGTAGTATGGGGATAATCTATGGCTACACCTTC.

The chain recombines TRBV29-1 with TRBJ2-1, with 8 bases lining up with TRBD1. The CDR3 spans 15 residues. V lost 7 bases, J lost 4 bases, and 12 bases stayed unmatched. CDR1 SQVTM and CDR2 ANQGSEA come from the germline V gene. CDR3 sequence: CSAQPRDRPYNEQFF. DNA for the CDR3: TGCAGCGCCCAACCCCGGGACAGGCCATACAATGAGCAGTTCTTC.

This rearrangement joins TRBV6-6 to TRBJ2-5, with 7 bases matching TRBD1. V shed 6 bases and J 4 bases; nucleotides not matched to a gene: 14. The CDR3 totals 16 residues. CDR1 and CDR2 (germline): MNHNY, SVGAGI (reference sequence). As DNA, the CDR3 is TGTGCCAGCAGCCCTCCGAGACAGGGTCTTACAGAGACCCAGTACTTC. Amino acid sequence: CASSPPRQGLTETQYF.

The V and J genes are TRBV2 and TRBJ2-7; 13 bases are a match to TRBD2. The CDR3 spans 19 residues. From germline, CDR1 is SNHLY and CDR2 FYNNEI. V lost 2 bases, J lost 4 bases, and 14 bases stayed unmatched. Here the CDR3 reads CASSEFLGLAGVSKYEQYF. The CDR3 DNA reads as TGTGCCAGCAGTGAATTTCTCGGACTAGCGGGAGTTAGTAAGTACGAGCAGTACTTC.

This clone has only one observation. The chain links TRBV28 to TRBJ1-5; TRBD1 is a possible D gene (5 bases). The length of the CDR3 is 14 residues. The germline CDR1 and CDR2 sequences are MDHEN and SYDVKM. Trimming cost V 6 bases and J 2 bases, with 11 bases left between them. The CDR3 region has the DNA TGTGCCAGCAGCTACGGGACGGGCAATCAGCCCCAGCATTTT. As protein: CASSYGTGNQPQHF.

The chain carries TRBV19 and TRBJ2-7; TRBD1 matches at 7 bases. With V trimmed by 2 bases and J by 5 bases, 6 bases remained unmatched. The CDR3 loop spans 14 amino acids. Germline V gene sequence: CDR1 LNHDA, CDR2 SQIVND (reference sequence). CDR3 amino acids: CASSILGQIDEQYF. The CDR3 DNA follows: TGTGCCAGTAGTATATTGGGACAGATCGACGAGCAGTACTTC.

V is TRBV9 and J is TRBJ1-5; D call uncertain. The germline V and J ends were trimmed by 2 bases and 0 bases, with 21 bases remaining between them. Germline V gene data show CDR1 as SGDLS and CDR2 as YYNGEE. CDR3 length: 19 residues. This chain's CDR3 is CASSVTPSLHPYSNQPQHF. The CDR3, as DNA: TGTGCCAGCAGCGTTACCCCCAGCTTACATCCCTATAGCAATCAGCCCCAGCATTTT.

V gene TRBV9 combines with J gene TRBJ2-1, with D possibly called TRBD1 or TRBD2 (5 bases each). The V gene lost 7 bases and the J gene lost 0 bases, with 11 bases spanning the gap. This CDR3 has 14 amino acids. The V gene's germline CDR1 is SGDLS and CDR2 YYNGEE. The DNA for the CDR3 is TGTGCCAGCGGGGGACCCCACTCCTACAATGAGCAGTTCTTC. As protein: CASGGPHSYNEQFF.